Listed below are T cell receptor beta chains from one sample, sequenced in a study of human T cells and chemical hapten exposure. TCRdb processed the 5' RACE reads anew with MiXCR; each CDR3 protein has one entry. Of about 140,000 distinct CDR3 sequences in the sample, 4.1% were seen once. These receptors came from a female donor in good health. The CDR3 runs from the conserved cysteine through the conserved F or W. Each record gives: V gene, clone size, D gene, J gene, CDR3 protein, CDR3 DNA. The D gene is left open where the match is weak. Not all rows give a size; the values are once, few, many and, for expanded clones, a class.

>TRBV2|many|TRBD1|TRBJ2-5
CASSGTGEQTQYF
TGTGCCAGCAGTGGGACAGGGGAACAGACCCAGTACTTC
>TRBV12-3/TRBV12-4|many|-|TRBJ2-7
CASSLGSAGTTTYEQYF
TGTGCCAGCAGTTTAGGTTCGGCAGGGACCACCACCTACGAGCAGTACTTC
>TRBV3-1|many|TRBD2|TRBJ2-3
CASTLGAGGSTDTQYF
TGTGCCAGCACCCTGGGAGCGGGGGGAAGCACAGATACGCAGTATTTT
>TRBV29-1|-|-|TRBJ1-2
CSVESSGNDGYTF
TGCAGCGTTGAGTCGAGTGGTAACGATGGCTACACCTTC
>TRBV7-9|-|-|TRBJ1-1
CASSSIRKVITEAFF
TGTGCCAGCAGCTCGATTCGTAAGGTTATAACTGAAGCTTTCTTT
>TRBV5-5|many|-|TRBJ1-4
CASSLNVPAHVGGKLFF
TGTGCCAGCAGCTTGAATGTTCCCGCCCACGTGGGGGGAAAACTGTTTTTT
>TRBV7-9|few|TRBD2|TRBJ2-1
CASSITSGAAENEQFF
TGTGCCAGCAGCATAACTAGCGGGGCAGCGGAAAATGAGCAGTTCTTC
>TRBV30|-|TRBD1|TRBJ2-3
CAWSDQGAIQYF
TGTGCCTGGAGTGACCAGGGGGCTATACAGTATTTT
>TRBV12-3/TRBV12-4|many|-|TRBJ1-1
CASSLNRVTEAFF
TGTGCCAGCAGCTTAAACAGGGTCACTGAAGCTTTCTTT
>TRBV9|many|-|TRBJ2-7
CASSVEGRYEQYF
TGTGCCAGCAGCGTAGAGGGACGGTACGAGCAGTACTTC
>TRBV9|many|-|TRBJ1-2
CASSEWTENYTF
TGTGCCAGCAGCGAATGGACAGAAAACTACACCTTC
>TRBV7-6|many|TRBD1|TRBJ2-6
CASSLTKDRGTGANVLTF
TGTGCCAGCAGCTTAACCAAGGACAGGGGTACTGGGGCCAACGTCCTGACTTTC
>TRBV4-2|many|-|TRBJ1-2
CASSQANYGYTF
TGTGCCAGCAGCCAAGCGAATTATGGCTACACCTTC
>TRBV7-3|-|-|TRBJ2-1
CASSLRQSLYNEQFF
TGTGCCAGCAGCCTCCGACAGAGCCTGTACAATGAGCAGTTCTTC
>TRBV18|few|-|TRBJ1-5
CASSPPGEQPQHF
TGTGCCAGCTCACCACCGGGGGAACAGCCCCAGCATTTT
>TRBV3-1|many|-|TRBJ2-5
CASSQTQETQYF
TGTGCCAGCAGCCAAACCCAAGAGACCCAGTACTTC
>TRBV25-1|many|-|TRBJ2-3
CASSEGFGRERDTQYF
TGTGCCAGCAGTGAAGGGTTTGGCAGGGAGAGAGATACGCAGTATTTT
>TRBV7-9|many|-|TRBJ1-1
CASSFGDNTEAFF
TGTGCCAGCAGCTTTGGGGATAACACTGAAGCTTTCTTT
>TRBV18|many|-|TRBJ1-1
CASSPRQEAFF
TGTGCCAGCTCACCGAGACAGGAAGCTTTCTTT
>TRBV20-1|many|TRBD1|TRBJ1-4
CSAPDRVTNEKLFF
TGCAGTGCGCCGGACAGGGTTACTAATGAAAAACTGTTTTTT
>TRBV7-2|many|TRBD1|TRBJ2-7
CASSPRGQGRGTYEQYF
TGTGCCAGCAGCCCCCGAGGACAGGGGAGGGGGACCTACGAGCAGTACTTC
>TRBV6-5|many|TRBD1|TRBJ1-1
CASSYSLRSGQGDTEAFF
TGTGCCAGCAGTTACTCGCTCCGGTCCGGACAGGGGGACACTGAAGCTTTCTTT
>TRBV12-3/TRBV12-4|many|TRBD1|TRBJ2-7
CASSRQGRIYEQYF
TGTGCCAGCAGCCGACAGGGTCGAATCTACGAGCAGTACTTC
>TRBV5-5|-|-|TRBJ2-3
CASSLGGYAADTQYF
TGTGCCAGCAGCTTGGGAGGCTACGCGGCAGATACGCAGTATTTT
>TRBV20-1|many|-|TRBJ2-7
CSARDQYSASYEQYF
TGCAGTGCTAGAGATCAGTACAGTGCGTCCTACGAGCAGTACTTC
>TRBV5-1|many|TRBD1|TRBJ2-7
CASSIWTGAYEQYF
TGCGCCAGCAGCATATGGACAGGGGCCTACGAGCAGTACTTC
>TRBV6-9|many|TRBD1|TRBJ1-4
CASSYSGQGTNEKLFF
TGTGCCAGCAGTTATTCGGGACAGGGAACTAATGAAAAACTGTTTTTT
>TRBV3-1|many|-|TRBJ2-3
CASSQDLTELTDTQYF
TGTGCCAGCAGCCAAGATTTGACCGAACTCACAGATACGCAGTATTTT
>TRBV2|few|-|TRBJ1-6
CATRDYEDSPLHF
TGTGCCACACGGGACTATGAAGATTCACCCCTCCACTTT
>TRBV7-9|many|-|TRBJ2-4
CASSGSGQNIQYF
TGTGCCAGCAGCGGCAGCGGGCAAAACATTCAGTACTTC
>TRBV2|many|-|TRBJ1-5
CASSEAGIPYQPQHF
TGTGCCAGCAGTGAAGCCGGGATCCCTTATCAGCCCCAGCATTTT
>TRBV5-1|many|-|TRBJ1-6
CASSFGRNSPLHF
TGCGCCAGCAGCTTCGGCCGGAATTCACCCCTCCACTTT
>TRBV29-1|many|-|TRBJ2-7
CSVEDTAVGRAKQYF
TGCAGCGTTGAAGATACGGCAGTCGGTAGGGCTAAGCAGTACTTC
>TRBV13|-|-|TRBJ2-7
CASSLGPAIDNEQYF
TGTGCCAGCAGCTTAGGCCCGGCCATCGACAACGAGCAGTACTTC
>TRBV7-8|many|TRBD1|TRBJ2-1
CASSLDVGDSYNEQFF
TGTGCCAGCAGCTTAGACGTCGGGGACAGTTACAATGAGCAGTTCTTC
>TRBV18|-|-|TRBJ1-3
CASSPQAARRGNTIYF
TGTGCCAGCTCACCTCAGGCAGCTCGGAGGGGAAACACCATATATTTT
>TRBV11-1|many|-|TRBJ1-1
CASSLVVNTEAFF
TGTGCCAGCAGCTTAGTGGTGAACACTGAAGCTTTCTTT
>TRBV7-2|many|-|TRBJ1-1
CASSSGATMNTEAFF
TGTGCCAGCAGCTCCGGGGCAACCATGAACACTGAAGCTTTCTTT
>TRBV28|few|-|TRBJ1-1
CASSYLGAGRDDEAFF
TGTGCCAGCAGTTATTTGGGGGCAGGGAGGGATGATGAAGCTTTCTTT
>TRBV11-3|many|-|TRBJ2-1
CASSPGAGSTDEQFF
TGTGCCAGCAGCCCTGGGGCAGGGAGTACCGATGAGCAGTTCTTC
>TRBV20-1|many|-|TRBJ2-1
CSARDLQGAGNEQFF
TGCAGTGCTAGAGATCTACAAGGGGCGGGCAATGAGCAGTTCTTC